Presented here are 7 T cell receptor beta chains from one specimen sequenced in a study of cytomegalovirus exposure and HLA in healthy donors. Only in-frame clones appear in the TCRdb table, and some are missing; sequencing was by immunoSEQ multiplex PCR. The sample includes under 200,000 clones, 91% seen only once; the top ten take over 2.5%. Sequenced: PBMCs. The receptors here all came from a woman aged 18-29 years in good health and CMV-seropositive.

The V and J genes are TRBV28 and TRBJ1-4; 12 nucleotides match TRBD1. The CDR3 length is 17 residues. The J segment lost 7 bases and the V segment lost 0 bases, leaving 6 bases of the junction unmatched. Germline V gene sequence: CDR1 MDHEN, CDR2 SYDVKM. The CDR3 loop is CASSLWGTGGSGEKLFF. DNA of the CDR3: TGTGCCAGCAGTTTATGGGGGACAGGGGGCAGCGGTGAAAAACTGTTTTTT.

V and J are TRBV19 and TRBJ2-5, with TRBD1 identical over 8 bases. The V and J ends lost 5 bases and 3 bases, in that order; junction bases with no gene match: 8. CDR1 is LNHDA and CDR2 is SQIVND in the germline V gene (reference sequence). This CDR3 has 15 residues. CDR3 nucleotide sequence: TGTGCCAGTAGTGTGGGTTTGACAGGGGAAGAGACCCAGTACTTC. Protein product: CASSVGLTGEETQYF.

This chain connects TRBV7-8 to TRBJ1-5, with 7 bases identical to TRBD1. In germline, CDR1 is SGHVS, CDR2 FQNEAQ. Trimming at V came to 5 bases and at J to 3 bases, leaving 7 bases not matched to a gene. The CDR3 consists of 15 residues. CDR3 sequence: CASSGTGTANQPQHF. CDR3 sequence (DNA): TGTGCCAGCAGCGGAACCGGGACAGCCAATCAGCCCCAGCATTTT.

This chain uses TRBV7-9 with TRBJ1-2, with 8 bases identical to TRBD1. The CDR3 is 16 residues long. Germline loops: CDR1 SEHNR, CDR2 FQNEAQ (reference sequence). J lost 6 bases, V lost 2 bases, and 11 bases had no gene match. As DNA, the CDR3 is TGTGCCAGCAGCTTATGGCAGGGGGCATCGGAGAATGGCTACACCTTC. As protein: CASSLWQGASENGYTF. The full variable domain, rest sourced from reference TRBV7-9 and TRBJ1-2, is DTGVSQNPRHKITKRGQNVTFRCDPISEHNRLYWYRQTLGQGPEFLTYFQNEAQLEKSRLLSDRFSAERPKGSFSTLEIQRTEQGDSAMYLCASSLWQGASENGYTFGSGTRLTVV.

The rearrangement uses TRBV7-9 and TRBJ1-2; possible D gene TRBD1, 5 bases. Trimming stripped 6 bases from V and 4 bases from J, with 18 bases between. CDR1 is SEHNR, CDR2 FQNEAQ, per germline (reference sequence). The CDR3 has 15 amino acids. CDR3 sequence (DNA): TGTGCCAGCAGTTATCGCAGGGAGGAGGCCTATGGCTACACCTTC. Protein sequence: CASSYRREEAYGYTF.

CDR3 DNA sequence: TGTGCCAGCAGAACAGGGGGCTACTATGGCTACACCTTC. Translating it yields CASRTGGYYGYTF. This chain connects TRBV6-5 to TRBJ1-2; the match to TRBD1 covers 9 bases. Germline trimming cut 6 bases from V and 3 bases from J; bases unmatched to any gene: 2. The germline V gene encodes CDR1 MNHEY and CDR2 SVGAGI. The CDR3 covers 13 residues.

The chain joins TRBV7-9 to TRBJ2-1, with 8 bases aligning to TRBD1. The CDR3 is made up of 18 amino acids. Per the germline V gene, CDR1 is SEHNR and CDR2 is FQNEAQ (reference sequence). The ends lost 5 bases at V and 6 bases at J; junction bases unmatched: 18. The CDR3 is CASSPRARGQGRVNEQFF. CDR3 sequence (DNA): TGTGCCAGCAGCCCGAGGGCCCGCGGACAGGGACGAGTCAATGAGCAGTTCTTC.